This T cell receptor beta chain was captured in a study of beta chain features in type 1 diabetes. V lost 6 bases and J 3 bases, leaving 11 bases between the germline ends. The germline V gene encodes CDR1 MGHDK and CDR2 SYGVNS. This CDR3 has 13 residues. This clone was found a few times. Its cognate antigen is unknown. General observations from the study: In every one of the four CD4+ subsets, TCRB CDR3s were moderately but significantly shorter in Type 1 diabetes patients. The study found fewer insertions and more deletions at VDJ junctions in type 1 diabetes patients.

Every isolated RNA sample was fully reverse transcribed, so sequencing captured expressed TCRB transcripts. TCRdb keeps only in-frame clones here, not all; method: immunoSEQ multiplex PCR. The sample holds around 170,000 clones, approximately 9.1% seen once. Using CD45RO/CCR7/CD25/CD127/CD95/CD27, CD4+ naive, central memory, regulatory and stem cell-like memory cells were sorted. Material: central memory CD4+ T cells from blood. The rearrangement joins TRBV25-1 to TRBJ2-5, with a tentative D call TRBD2 (7 bases). The sequence was obtained from a woman aged 25 to 45 with type 1 diabetes. The CDR3 DNA reads as TGTGCCAGCAGGAGGGGGGGCAAAGAGACCCAGTACTTC. Translation gives CASRRGGKETQYF.